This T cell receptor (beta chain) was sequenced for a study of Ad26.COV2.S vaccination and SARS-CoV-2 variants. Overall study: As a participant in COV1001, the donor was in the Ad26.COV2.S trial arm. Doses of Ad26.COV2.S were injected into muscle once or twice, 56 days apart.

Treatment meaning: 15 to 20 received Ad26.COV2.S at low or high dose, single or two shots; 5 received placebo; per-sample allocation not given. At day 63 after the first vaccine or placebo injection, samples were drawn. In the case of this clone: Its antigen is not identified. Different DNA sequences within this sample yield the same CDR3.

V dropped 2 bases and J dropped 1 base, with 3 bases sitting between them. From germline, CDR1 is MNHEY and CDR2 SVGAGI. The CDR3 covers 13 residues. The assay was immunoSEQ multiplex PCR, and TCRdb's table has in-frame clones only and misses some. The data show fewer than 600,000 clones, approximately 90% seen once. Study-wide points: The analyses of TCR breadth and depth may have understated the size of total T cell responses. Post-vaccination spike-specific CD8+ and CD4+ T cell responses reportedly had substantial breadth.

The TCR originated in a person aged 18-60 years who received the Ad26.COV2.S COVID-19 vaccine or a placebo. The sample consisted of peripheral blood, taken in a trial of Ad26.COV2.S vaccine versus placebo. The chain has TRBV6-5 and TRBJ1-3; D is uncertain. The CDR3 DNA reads TGTGCCAGCAGTTACCAATCTGGAAACACCATATATTTT. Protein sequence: CASSYQSGNTIYF.